The TCR beta chain under discussion was sequenced for a study of blood T cell repertoires in COVID-19. Background on the study: Nucleic acid was either cDNA or gDNA, and it came from T cells, B-cell-depleted T cells, or PBMCs.

Profiled with immunoSEQ multiplex PCR; TCRdb holds only in-frame clones, not every one. The sample lists some 390,000 clones; approximately 89% were seen once. There are 14 residues in the CDR3. With 3 bases removed from V and 4 bases from J, the gap between germline ends came to 12 bases. Looked up from germline, CDR1 is LGHDT and CDR2 is YNNKEL (reference sequence). The clonotype comes from a woman between 40 and 55 years old with COVID-19, enrolled during active disease. The sample consisted of peripheral blood. The J gene is TRBJ1-2, the V gene TRBV3-1 (or the pseudogene TRBV3-2); tentative D call: TRBD1 (6 bases). The DNA of the CDR3 is TGTGCCAGCAGCCAGGGGGCCGGGGCCTATGGCTACACCTTC. Its protein is CASSQGAGAYGYTF.